The rows below give T cell receptor beta chains drawn from one sample of a study of T cell repertoires in cytomegalovirus infection. The antigens of these receptors remain unknown. TCRdb independently ran MiXCR on the reads; one entry per CDR3 protein. This table holds around 750,000 distinct CDR3 sequences, about 31% found once. Sample: cultured CD8+ T cells from PBMCs, taken from culture after CMV antigen stimulation. The source is a human donor in good health (CMV status not recorded). Some clones in this sample may be carry-over from other donors' samples. Each CDR3 is given with its conserved first and last residue. Fields, in order: D gene, clone size, V gene, J gene, CDR3 protein, CDR3 DNA. The D gene is left open where the match is weak. Clone size is shown for a subset of rows, as once, few, many or a class of expanded clone.

>-|-|TRBV6-7|TRBJ2-2
CASSYGGSLTGELFF
TGTGCCAGCAGTTACGGGGGGAGTCTAACCGGGGAGCTGTTTTTT
>TRBD1|-|TRBV7-6|TRBJ1-1
CASSLSWTGEDTEAFF
TGTGCCAGCAGCTTATCTTGGACAGGGGAGGACACTGAAGCTTTCTTT
>-|-|TRBV27|TRBJ1-5
CANSVTGQPQHF
TGTGCCAACAGTGTTACGGGCCAGCCCCAGCATTTT
>-|-|TRBV7-2|TRBJ2-1
CASSVDPPDEQFF
TGTGCCAGCAGCGTAGACCCGCCCGATGAGCAGTTCTTC
>TRBD2|few|TRBV4-1|TRBJ2-1
CASSQDPGGGPNEQFF
TGCGCCAGCAGCCAAGATCCCGGGGGAGGGCCAAATGAGCAGTTCTTC
>-|-|TRBV19|TRBJ1-2
CASSTQSLTKAYYGYTF
TGTGCCAGTAGTACCCAGTCGCTCACGAAAGCCTACTATGGCTACACCTTC
>-|many|TRBV9|TRBJ1-1
CASSVGPLEAFF
TGTGCCAGCAGCGTGGGACCACTTGAAGCTTTCTTT
>-|-|TRBV6-1|TRBJ2-5
CASSGAFPPETQYF
TGTGCCAGCAGTGGGGCTTTCCCCCCGGAGACCCAGTACTTC
>-|many|TRBV7-9|TRBJ2-1
CASSRQSTIYNEQFF
TGTGCCAGCAGCCGCCAGTCTACCATCTACAATGAGCAGTTCTTC
>-|many|TRBV7-8|TRBJ1-6
CASSLEGGYFDSPLHF
TGTGCCAGCAGCTTAGAAGGAGGGTACTTCGATTCACCCCTCCACTTT
>-|-|TRBV5-1|TRBJ2-1
CASSPVRDGLYNEQFF
TGCGCCAGCAGCCCGGTCCGGGACGGCCTTTACAATGAGCAGTTCTTC
>TRBD2|many|TRBV12-3/TRBV12-4|TRBJ2-5
CASSFGTSGGYQETQYF
TGTGCCAGCAGTTTTGGAACTAGCGGGGGGTACCAAGAGACCCAGTACTTC
>TRBD1|-|TRBV27|TRBJ1-2
CASFSWGQTNYGYTF
TGTGCCAGCTTTTCCTGGGGACAGACTAACTATGGCTACACCTTC
>-|few|TRBV6-2/TRBV6-3|TRBJ2-1
CASREDNEQFF
TGTGCCAGCAGAGAGGACAATGAGCAGTTCTTC
>-|once|TRBV7-9|TRBJ2-1
CASSPGSGGSYNEQFF
TGTGCCAGCAGCCCGGGGTCGGGGGGCAGCTACAATGAGCAGTTCTTC
>-|few|TRBV12-3/TRBV12-4|TRBJ2-3
CASSFRPLGDTQYF
TGTGCCAGCAGTTTTCGGCCCCTTGGGGATACGCAGTATTTT
>TRBD1|-|TRBV27|TRBJ1-2
CASRPGQANYGYTF
TGTGCCAGCAGACCGGGACAGGCTAACTATGGCTACACCTTC
>-|-|TRBV6-6|TRBJ2-5
CASSYSDGKTQYF
TGTGCCAGCAGTTACTCAGACGGGAAGACCCAGTACTTC
>TRBD2|many|TRBV7-2|TRBJ2-1
CASSSRGAAYNEQFF
TGTGCCAGCAGCTCGCGGGGGGCCGCCTACAATGAGCAGTTCTTC
>TRBD1|-|TRBV9|TRBJ1-1
CASSVDRDRGMWNTEAFF
TGTGCCAGCAGCGTAGATAGGGACAGGGGAATGTGGAACACTGAAGCTTTCTTT
>TRBD1|few|TRBV7-2|TRBJ1-2
CASSRPGQGEVYGYTF
TGTGCCAGCAGTCGCCCAGGACAGGGAGAGGTCTATGGCTACACCTTC
>-|-|TRBV19|TRBJ1-1
CVSSSSPATEAFF
TGTGTCAGTAGTTCTTCCCCGGCGACTGAAGCTTTCTTT
>-|few|TRBV23-1|TRBJ2-3
CASTLQPLTDTQYF
TGCGCCAGCACCTTACAGCCTCTCACAGATACGCAGTATTTT
>-|-|TRBV4-1|TRBJ2-3
CASSQSGDRTDTQYF
TGCGCCAGCAGCCAATCTGGAGATCGCACAGATACGCAGTATTTT
>TRBD2|few|TRBV6-1|TRBJ2-1
CASIGPGLAIYEQFF
TGTGCCAGCATCGGACCGGGACTAGCGATATATGAGCAGTTCTTC
>TRBD1|few|TRBV25-1|TRBJ2-7
CASSAGQSILEEYF
TGTGCCAGCAGTGCGGGACAGTCGATTTTGGAGGAGTACTTC
>-|-|TRBV15|TRBJ1-3
CATSTVSGNTIYF
TGTGCCACCAGCACGGTCTCTGGAAACACCATATATTTT
>-|-|TRBV7-9|TRBJ1-1
CASSPQGAGGGEAFF
TGTGCCAGCAGCCCCCAGGGCGCAGGCGGCGGTGAAGCTTTCTTT
>-|few|TRBV6-2/TRBV6-3|TRBJ1-2
CASRVMPTVAGYTF
TGTGCCAGCAGGGTAATGCCGACAGTAGCTGGCTACACCTTC
>-|-|TRBV2|TRBJ1-6
CASSEGQVSNSPLHF
TGTGCCAGCAGTGAGGGGCAGGTGTCGAATTCACCCCTCCACTTT
>TRBD2|-|TRBV7-9|TRBJ2-4
CASSWGGGLAGNIQYF
TGTGCCAGCAGCTGGGGCGGAGGACTAGCTGGAAACATTCAGTACTTC
>-|-|TRBV12-3/TRBV12-4|TRBJ1-5
CASSGSYQPQHF
TGTGCCAGCTCTGGGAGCTATCAGCCCCAGCATTTT
>-|-|TRBV9|TRBJ1-3
CASSTSDKPFSGNTIYF
TGTGCCAGCAGCACCTCGGACAAGCCCTTCTCTGGAAACACCATATATTTT
>-|few|TRBV6-5|TRBJ2-3
CASSTGLYTDTQYF
TGTGCCAGCAGTACAGGACTTTACACAGATACGCAGTATTTT
>-|-|TRBV20-1|TRBJ1-2
CSAEKYGYTF
TGCAGTGCGGAGAAGTATGGCTACACCTTC
>-|few|TRBV7-2|TRBJ2-6
CASSRHGTGANVLTF
TGTGCCAGCAGCCGCCATGGGACTGGGGCCAACGTCCTGACTTTC